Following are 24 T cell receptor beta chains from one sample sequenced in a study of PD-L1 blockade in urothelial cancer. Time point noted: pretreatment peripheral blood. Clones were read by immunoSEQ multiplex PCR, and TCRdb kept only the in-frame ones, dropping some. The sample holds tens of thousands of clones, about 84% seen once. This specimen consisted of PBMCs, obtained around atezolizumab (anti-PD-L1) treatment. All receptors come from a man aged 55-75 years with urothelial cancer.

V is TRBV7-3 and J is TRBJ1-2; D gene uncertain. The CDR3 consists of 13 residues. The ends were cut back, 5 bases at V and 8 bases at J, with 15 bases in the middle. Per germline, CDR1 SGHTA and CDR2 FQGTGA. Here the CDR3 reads CASSRGGSSGYTF. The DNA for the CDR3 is TGTGCCAGCAGCCGGGGAGGGTCGTCAGGCTACACCTTC.

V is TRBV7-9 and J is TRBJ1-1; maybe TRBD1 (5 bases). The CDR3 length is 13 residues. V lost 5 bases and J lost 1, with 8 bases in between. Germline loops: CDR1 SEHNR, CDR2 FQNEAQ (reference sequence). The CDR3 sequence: CASSPTANTEAFF. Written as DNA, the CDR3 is TGTGCCAGCAGCCCGACAGCGAACACTGAAGCTTTCTTT.

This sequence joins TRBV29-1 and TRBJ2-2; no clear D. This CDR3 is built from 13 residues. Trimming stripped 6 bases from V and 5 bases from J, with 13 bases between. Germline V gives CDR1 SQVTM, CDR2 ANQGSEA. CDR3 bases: TGCAGCGTGGCCCCCCTCAGAACCGGGGAGCTGTTTTTT. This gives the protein CSVAPLRTGELFF.

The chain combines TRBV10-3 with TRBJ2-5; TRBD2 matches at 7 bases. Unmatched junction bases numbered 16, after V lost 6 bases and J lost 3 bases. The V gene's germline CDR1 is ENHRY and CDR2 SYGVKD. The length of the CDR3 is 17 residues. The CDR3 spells CAISPARRGGGEETQYF. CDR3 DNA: TGTGCCATCAGCCCCGCTCGCCGGGGCGGGGGAGAAGAGACCCAGTACTTC.

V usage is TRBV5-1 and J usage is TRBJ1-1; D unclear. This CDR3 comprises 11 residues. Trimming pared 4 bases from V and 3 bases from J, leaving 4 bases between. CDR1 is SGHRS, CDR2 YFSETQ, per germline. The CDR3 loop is CASSADTEAFF. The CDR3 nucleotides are TGCGCCAGCAGCGCGGACACTGAAGCTTTCTTT.

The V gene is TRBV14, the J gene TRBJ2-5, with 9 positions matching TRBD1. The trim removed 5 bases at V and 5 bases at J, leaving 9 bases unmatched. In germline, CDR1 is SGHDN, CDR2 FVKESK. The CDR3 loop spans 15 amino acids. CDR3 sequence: CASSLINRGPETQYF. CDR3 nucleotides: TGTGCCAGCAGCTTAATTAACAGGGGGCCGGAGACCCAGTACTTC.

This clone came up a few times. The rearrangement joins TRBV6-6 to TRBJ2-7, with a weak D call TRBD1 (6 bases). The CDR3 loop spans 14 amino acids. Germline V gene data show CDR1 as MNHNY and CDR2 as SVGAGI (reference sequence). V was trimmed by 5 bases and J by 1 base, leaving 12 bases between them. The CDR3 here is CASSGTTSSYEQYF. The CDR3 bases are TGTGCCAGCAGTGGGACAACCTCTTCCTACGAGCAGTACTTC.

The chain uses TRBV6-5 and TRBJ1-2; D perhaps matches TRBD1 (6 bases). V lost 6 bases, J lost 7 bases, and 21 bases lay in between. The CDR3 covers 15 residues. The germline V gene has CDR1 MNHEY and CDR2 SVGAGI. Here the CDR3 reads CASRPTGNGEGGYTF. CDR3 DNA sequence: TGTGCCAGCAGACCTACAGGGAATGGAGAGGGTGGCTACACCTTC.

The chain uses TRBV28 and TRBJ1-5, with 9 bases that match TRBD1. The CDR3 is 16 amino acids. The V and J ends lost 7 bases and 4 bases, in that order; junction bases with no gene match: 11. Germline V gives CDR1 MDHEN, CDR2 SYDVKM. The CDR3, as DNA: TGTGCCAGCACCCTCCCCCGGGGACAGGGTAATCAGCCCCAGCATTTT. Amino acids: CASTLPRGQGNQPQHF. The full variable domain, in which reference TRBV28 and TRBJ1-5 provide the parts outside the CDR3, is DVKVTQSSRYLVKRTGEKVFLECVQDMDHENMFWYRQDPGLGLRLIYFSYDVKMKEKGDIPEGYSVSREKKERFSLILESASTNQTSMYLCASTLPRGQGNQPQHFGDGTRLSIL.

Here the CDR3 DNA reads TGTGCCAGCAATAGCGACGCAGTCTACAATGAGCAGTTCTTC. Its protein product is CASNSDAVYNEQFF. V gene TRBV14 combines with J gene TRBJ2-1, with a weak D call TRBD2 (5 bases). This CDR3 has 14 amino acids. Trimming took off 7 bases at V and 3 bases at J, with 13 bases between the two ends. CDR1 is SGHDN, CDR2 FVKESK, per germline. Combining the CDR3 with reference TRBV14 and TRBJ2-1 gives the whole variable domain EAGVTQFPSHSVIEKGQTVTLRCDPISGHDNLYWYRRVMGKEIKFLLHFVKESKQDESGMPNNRFLAERTGGTYSTLKVQPAELEDSGVYFCASNSDAVYNEQFFGPGTRLTVL.

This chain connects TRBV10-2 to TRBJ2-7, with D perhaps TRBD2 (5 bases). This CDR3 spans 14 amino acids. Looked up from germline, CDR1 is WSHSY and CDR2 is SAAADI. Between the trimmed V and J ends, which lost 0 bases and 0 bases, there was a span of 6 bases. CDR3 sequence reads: CASSESAGSYEQYF. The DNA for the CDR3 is TGCGCCAGCAGTGAGTCGGCGGGCTCCTACGAGCAGTACTTC.

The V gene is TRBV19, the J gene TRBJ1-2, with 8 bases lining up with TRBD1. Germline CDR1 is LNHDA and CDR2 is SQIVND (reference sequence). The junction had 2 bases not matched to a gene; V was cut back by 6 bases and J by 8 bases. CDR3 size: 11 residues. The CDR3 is CASSQGAGYTF. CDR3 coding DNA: TGTGCCAGTAGCCAGGGGGCCGGCTACACCTTC.

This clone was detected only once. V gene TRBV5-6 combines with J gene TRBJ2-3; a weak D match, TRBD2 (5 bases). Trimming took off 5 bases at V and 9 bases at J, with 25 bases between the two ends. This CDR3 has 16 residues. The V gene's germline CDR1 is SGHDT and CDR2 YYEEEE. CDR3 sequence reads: CASSSDWASFSGTQYF. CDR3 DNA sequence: TGTGCCAGCAGTTCCGACTGGGCTAGCTTTTCAGGAACGCAGTATTTT. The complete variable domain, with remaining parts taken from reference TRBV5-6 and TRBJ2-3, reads DAGVTQSPTHLIKTRGQQVTLRCSPKSGHDTVSWYQQALGQGPQFIFQYYEEEERQRGNFPDRFSGHQFPNYSSELNVNALLLGDSALYLCASSSDWASFSGTQYFGPGTRLTVL.

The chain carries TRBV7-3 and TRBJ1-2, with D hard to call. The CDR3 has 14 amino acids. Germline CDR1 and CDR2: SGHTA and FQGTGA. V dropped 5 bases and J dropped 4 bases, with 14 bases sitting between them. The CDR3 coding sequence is TGTGCCAGCAGCCCCGGGCGGGTGACCTATGGCTACACCTTC. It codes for CASSPGRVTYGYTF.

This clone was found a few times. The CDR3 spells CASSTGTGTYEQYF. The CDR3 nucleotides are TGTGCCAGCAGCACCGGGACAGGGACCTACGAGCAGTACTTC. The V gene is TRBV7-9, the J gene TRBJ2-7; TRBD1 matches at 9 bases. The CDR3 runs 14 residues. The V gene end was trimmed by 5 bases and the J gene end by 2 bases; junction bases not matched to a gene: 4. Per the germline V gene, CDR1 is SEHNR and CDR2 is FQNEAQ (reference sequence).

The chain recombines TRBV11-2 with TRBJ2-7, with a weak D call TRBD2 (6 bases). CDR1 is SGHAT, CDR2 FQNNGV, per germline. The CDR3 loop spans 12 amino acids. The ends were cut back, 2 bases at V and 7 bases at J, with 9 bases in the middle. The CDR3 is CASSLNREEQYF. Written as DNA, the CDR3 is TGTGCCAGCAGCTTAAACCGGGAGGAGCAGTACTTC.

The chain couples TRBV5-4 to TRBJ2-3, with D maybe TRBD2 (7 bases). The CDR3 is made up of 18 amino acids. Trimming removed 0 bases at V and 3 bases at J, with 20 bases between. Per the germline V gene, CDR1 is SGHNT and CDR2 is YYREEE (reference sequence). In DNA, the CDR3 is TGTGCCAGCAGCTTGGGCGGCCGTGGGGGGGCAATTACAGATACGCAGTATTTT. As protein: CASSLGGRGGAITDTQYF.

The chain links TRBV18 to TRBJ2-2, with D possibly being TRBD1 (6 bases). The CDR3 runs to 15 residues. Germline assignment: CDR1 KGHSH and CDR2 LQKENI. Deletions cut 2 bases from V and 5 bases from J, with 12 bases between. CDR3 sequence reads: CASSPDRTVTGELFF. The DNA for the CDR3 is TGTGCCAGCTCACCAGACAGGACGGTAACCGGGGAGCTGTTTTTT.

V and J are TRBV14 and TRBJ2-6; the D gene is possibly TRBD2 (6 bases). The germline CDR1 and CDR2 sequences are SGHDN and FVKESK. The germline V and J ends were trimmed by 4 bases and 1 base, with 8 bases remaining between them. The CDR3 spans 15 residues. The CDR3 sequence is CASSLGRSGANVLTF. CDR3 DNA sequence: TGTGCCAGCAGCCTGGGGAGGTCTGGGGCCAACGTCCTGACTTTC.

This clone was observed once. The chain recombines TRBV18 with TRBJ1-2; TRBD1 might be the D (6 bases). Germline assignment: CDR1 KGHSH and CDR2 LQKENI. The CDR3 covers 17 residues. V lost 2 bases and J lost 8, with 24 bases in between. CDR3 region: CASSPDLGSLQGYGYTF. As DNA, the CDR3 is TGTGCCAGCTCACCAGACCTCGGGTCTTTACAGGGCTACGGCTACACCTTC.

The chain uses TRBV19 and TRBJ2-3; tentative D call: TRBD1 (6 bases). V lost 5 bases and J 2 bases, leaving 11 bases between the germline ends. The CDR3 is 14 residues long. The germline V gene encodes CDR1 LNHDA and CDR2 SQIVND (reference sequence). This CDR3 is CASSLGQTTDTQYF. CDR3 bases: TGTGCCAGTAGTCTCGGACAGACCACAGATACGCAGTATTTT.

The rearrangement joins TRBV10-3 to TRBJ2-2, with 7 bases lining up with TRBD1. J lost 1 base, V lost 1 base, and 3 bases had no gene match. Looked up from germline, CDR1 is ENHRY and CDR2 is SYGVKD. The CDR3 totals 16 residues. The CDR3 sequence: CAISEWGQRNTGELFF. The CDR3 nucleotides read TGTGCCATCAGTGAGTGGGGACAGAGGAACACCGGGGAGCTGTTTTTT.

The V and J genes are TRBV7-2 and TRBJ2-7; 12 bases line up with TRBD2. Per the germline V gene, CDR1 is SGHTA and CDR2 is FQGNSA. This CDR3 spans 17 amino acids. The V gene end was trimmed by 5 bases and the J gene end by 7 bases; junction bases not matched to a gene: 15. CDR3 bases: TGTGCCAGCAGCCCCTTCGCTGTGGGTCTAGCGGGAGGGGAGCAGTACTTC. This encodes CASSPFAVGLAGGEQYF.

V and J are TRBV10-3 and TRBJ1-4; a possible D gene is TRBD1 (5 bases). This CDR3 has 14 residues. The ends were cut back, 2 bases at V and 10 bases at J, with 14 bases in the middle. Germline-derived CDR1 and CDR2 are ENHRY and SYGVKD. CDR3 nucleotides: TGTGCCATCAGTGAGGGCGGGGGTCCAGGAAAACTGTTTTTT. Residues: CAISEGGGPGKLFF.